This TCR beta chain was found in a study of cytomegalovirus exposure and HLA in healthy donors. Regarding the study as a whole: The tendency of first-cohort TCR clusters to co-occur in the 120 or so validation repertoires was the finding of a later analysis. It was about 150 TCR beta chains that were listed as cytomegalovirus-associated.

Germline V lookup: CDR1 SNHLY, CDR2 FYNNEI. V was clipped by 4 bases and J by 1 base; unmatched bases: 9. This CDR3 is 16 amino acids long. Using immunoSEQ multiplex PCR, the repertoire was profiled, and TCRdb retains in-frame clones only, with some absent. Among 130,000 or so clones, 89% were seen once, and the ten largest hold about 3.7%. Concerning this clone itself: Antigen unknown.

The donors were members of the validation cohort, which comprised 120 subjects and was separate from the first cohort of some 680 subjects. V usage is TRBV2 and J usage is TRBJ2-5; 7 nucleotides line up with TRBD1. This sequence was found in a man aged 25-45 years in good health and CMV-seronegative. The source material was PBMCs. CDR3 in DNA: TGTGCCAGCAGTGCTGACAGGGTTTGGGGCCAAGAGACCCAGTACTTC. It codes for CASSADRVWGQETQYF.